This T cell receptor (beta chain) comes out of a study of blood T cell repertoires in COVID-19. Study-level background: T cells, B-cell-depleted T cells, or PBMCs provided the cDNA or gDNA that served as material.

In the authors' workflow: Reference gene primer amplification gave estimated nucleated cell counts. Only in-frame clones appear in the TCRdb table, and some are missing; sequencing was by immunoSEQ multiplex PCR. V, J and clone size derive from that table, while D and trimming were established from the DNA sequence. The repertoire holds around 300,000 clones, with approximately 88% as singletons. V lost 4 bases, J lost 1 base, and 12 bases lay in between. The germline V gene has CDR1 SGHRS and CDR2 YFSETQ. The CDR3 is 14 residues long. This receptor was obtained from a man aged 25 to 40 who had recovered from COVID-19. The V call is TRBV5-1, the J call TRBJ2-7; D possibly corresponds to TRBD1 (5 bases). Sequencing was done on a sample of PBMCs or T cells enriched from blood (not recorded which). The CDR3 region has the DNA TGCGCCAGCAGCCCCCAGGACATTTCCTACGAGCAGTACTTC. Translating it yields CASSPQDISYEQYF.